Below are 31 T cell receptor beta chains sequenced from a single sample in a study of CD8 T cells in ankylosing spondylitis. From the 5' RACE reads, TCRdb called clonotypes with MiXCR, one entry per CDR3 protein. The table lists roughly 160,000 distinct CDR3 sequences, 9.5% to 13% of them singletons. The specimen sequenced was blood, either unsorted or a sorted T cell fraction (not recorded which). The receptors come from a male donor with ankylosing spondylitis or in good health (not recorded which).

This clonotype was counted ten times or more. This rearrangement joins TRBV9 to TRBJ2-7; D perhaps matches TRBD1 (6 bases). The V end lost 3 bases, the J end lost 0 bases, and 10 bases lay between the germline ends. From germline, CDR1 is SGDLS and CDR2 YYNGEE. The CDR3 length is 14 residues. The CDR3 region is CASSADSFSYEQYF. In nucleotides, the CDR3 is TGTGCCAGCAGCGCGGACAGCTTCTCCTACGAGCAGTACTTC.

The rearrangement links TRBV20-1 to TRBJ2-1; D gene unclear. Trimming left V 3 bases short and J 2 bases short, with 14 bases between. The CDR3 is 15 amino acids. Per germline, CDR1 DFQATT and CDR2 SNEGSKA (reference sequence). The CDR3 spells CSARASGSTYNEQFF. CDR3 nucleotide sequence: TGCAGTGCTAGGGCCTCGGGTAGCACCTACAATGAGCAGTTCTTC.

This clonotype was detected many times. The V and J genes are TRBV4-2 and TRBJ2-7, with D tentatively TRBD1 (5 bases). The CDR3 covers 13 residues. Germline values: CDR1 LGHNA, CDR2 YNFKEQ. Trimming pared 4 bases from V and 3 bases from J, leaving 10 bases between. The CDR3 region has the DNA TGTGCCAGCAGCCTACAGGAGCGCTACGAGCAGTACTTC. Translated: CASSLQERYEQYF.

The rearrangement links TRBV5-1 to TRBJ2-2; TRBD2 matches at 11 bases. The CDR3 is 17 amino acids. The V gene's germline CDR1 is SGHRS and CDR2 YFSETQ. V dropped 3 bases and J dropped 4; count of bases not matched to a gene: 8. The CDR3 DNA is TGCGCCAGCAGCTACTACCTAGCGGGGGGAGCCACCGGGGAGCTGTTTTTT. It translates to CASSYYLAGGATGELFF.

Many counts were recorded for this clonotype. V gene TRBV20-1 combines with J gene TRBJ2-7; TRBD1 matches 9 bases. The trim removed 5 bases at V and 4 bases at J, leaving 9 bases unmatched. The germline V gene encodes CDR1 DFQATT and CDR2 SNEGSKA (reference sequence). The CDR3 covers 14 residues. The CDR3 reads CSAGGTGGRYEQYF. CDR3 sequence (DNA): TGCAGTGCTGGTGGAACAGGGGGCAGGTACGAGCAGTACTTC.

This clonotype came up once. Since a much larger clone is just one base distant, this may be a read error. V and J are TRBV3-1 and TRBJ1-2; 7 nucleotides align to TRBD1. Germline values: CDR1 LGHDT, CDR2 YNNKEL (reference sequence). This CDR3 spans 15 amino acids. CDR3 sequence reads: CASSPPGTANHGYTF. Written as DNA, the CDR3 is TGTGCCAGCAGCCCCCCGGGGACAGCTAACCATGGCTACACCTTC.

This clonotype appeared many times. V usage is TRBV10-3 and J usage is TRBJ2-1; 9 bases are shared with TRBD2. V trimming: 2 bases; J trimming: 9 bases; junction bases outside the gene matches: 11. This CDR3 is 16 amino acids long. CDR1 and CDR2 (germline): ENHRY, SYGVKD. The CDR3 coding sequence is TGTGCCATCAGTGAGAAGGCTAGCGGGAAGAGGGGTGAGCAGTTCTTC. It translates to CAISEKASGKRGEQFF.

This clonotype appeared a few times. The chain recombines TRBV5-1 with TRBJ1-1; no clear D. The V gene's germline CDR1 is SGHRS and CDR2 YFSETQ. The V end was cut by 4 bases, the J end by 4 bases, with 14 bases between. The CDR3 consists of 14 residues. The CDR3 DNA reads TGCGCCAGCAGCCCGCCGAGTTCTGCCACTGAAGCTTTCTTT. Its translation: CASSPPSSATEAFF.

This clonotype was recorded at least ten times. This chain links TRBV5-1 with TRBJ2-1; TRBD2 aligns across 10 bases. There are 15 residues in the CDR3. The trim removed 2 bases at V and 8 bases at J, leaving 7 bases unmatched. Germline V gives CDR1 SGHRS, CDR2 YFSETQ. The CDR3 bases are TGCGCCAGCAGCTTACTAGCGGGGCCACGGGATGAGCAGTTCTTC. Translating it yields CASSLLAGPRDEQFF.

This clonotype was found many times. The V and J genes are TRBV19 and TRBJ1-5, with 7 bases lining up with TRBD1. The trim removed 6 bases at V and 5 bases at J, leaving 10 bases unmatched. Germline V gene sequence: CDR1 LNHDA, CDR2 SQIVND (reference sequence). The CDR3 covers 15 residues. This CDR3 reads CASRSTGTDYQPQHF. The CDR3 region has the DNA TGTGCCAGTAGAAGTACCGGGACAGACTATCAGCCCCAGCATTTT. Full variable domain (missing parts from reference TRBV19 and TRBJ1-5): DGGITQSPKYLFRKEGQNVTLSCEQNLNHDAMYWYRQDPGQGLRLIYYSQIVNDFQKGDIAEGYSVSREKKESFPLTVTSAQKNPTAFYLCASRSTGTDYQPQHFGDGTRLSIL.

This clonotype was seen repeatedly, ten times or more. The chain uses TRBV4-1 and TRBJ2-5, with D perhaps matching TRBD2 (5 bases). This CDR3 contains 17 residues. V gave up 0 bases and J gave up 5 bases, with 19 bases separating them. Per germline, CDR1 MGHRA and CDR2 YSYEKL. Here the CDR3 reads CASSQDLVSLTGETQYF. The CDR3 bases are TGCGCCAGCAGCCAAGACCTCGTCAGTTTGACGGGGGAGACCCAGTACTTC.

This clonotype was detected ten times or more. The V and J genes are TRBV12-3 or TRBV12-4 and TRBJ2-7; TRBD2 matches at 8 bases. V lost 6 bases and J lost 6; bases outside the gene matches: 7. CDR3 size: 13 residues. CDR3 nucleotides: TGTGCCAGCAGCTACGGACTAGCACGCGAGCAGTACTTC. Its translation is CASSYGLAREQYF.

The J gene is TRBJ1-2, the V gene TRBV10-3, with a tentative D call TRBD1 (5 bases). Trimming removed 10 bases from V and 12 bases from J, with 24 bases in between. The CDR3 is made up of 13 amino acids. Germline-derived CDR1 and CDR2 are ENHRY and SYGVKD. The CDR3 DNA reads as TGTGCCAACAGCCGGGACCGAGAATCCCTCAACACCTTC. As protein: CANSRDRESLNTF.

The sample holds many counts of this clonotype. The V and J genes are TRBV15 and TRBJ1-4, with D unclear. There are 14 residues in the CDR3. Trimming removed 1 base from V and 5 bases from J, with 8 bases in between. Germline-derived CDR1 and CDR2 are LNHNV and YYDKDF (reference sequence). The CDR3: CATSRVKQNEKLFF. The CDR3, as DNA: TGTGCCACCAGCAGAGTAAAACAGAATGAAAAACTGTTTTTT.

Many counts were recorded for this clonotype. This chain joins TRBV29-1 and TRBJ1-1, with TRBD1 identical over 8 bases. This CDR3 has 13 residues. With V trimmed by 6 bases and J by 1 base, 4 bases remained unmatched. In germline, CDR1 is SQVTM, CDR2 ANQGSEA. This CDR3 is CSVRTGTNTEAFF. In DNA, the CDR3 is TGCAGCGTAAGGACAGGGACGAACACTGAAGCTTTCTTT.

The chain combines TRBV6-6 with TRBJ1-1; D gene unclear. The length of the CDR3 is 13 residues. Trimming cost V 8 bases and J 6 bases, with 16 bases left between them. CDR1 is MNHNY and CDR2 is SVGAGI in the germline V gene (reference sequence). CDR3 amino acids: CASVLTGLAEAFF. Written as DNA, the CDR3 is TGTGCCAGCGTCCTGACGGGCCTCGCTGAAGCTTTCTTT.

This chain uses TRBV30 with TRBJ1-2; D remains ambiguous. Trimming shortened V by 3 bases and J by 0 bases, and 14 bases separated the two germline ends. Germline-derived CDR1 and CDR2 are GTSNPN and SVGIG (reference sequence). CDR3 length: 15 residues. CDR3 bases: TGTGCCTGGAGGGGTCTTACAATATCTAACTATGGCTACACCTTC. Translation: CAWRGLTISNYGYTF. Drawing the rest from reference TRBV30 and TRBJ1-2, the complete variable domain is SQTIHQWPATLVQPVGSPLSLECTVEGTSNPNLYWYRQAAGRGLQLLFYSVGIGQISSEVPQNLSASRPQDRQFILSSKKLLLSDSGFYLCAWRGLTISNYGYTFGSGTRLTVV.

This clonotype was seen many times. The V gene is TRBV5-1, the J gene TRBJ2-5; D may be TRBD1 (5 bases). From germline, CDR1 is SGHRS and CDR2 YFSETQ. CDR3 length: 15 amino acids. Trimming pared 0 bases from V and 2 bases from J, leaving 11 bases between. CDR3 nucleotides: TGCGCCAGCAGCTTGGAAGGGGCAGGGCAAGAGACCCAGTACTTC. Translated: CASSLEGAGQETQYF.

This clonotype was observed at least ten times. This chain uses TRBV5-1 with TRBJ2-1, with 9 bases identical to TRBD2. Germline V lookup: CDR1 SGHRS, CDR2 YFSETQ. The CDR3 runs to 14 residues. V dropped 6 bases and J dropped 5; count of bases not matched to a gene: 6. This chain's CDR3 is CASTPIAGDNEQFF. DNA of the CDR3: TGCGCCAGCACTCCCATAGCGGGAGACAATGAGCAGTTCTTC.

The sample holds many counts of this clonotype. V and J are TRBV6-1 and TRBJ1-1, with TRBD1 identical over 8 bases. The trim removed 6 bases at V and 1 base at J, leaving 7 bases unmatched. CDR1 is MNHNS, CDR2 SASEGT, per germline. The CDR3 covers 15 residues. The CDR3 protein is CASSWIGQGNTEAFF. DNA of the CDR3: TGTGCCAGCAGCTGGATCGGACAGGGGAACACTGAAGCTTTCTTT.

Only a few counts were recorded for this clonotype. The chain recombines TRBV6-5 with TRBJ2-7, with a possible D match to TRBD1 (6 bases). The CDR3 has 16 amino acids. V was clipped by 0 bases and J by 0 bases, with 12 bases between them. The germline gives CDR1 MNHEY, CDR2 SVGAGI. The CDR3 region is CASSYSGTGPSYEQYF. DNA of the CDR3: TGTGCCAGCAGTTACTCGGGTACAGGGCCCTCCTACGAGCAGTACTTC.

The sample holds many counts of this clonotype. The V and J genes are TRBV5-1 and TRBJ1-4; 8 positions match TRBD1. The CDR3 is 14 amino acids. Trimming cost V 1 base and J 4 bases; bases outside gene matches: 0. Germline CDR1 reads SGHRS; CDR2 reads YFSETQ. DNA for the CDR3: TGCGCCAGCAGCTTGACAGGGGGTAATGAAAAACTGTTTTTT. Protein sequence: CASSLTGGNEKLFF.

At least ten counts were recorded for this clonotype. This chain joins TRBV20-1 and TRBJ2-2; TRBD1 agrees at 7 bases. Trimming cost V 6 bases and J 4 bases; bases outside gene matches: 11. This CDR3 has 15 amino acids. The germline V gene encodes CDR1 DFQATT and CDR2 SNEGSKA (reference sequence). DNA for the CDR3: TGCAGTGCCCGAAAAGGGGGCGCGGTCACCGGGGAGCTGTTTTTT. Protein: CSARKGGAVTGELFF.

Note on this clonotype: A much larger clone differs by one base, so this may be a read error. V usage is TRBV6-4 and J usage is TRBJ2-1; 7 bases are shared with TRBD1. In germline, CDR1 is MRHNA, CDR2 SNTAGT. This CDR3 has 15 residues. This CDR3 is CGSSLRTGRIDEQFF. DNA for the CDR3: TGTGGCAGCAGTCTTCGGACAGGACGAATCGATGAGCAGTTCTTC.

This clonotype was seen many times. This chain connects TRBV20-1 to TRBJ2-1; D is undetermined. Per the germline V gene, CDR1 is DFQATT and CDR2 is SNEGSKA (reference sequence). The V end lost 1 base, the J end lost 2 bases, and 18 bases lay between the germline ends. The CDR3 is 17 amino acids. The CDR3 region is CSARGPATKPAYNEQFF. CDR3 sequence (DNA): TGCAGTGCTAGAGGGCCTGCTACAAAACCAGCCTACAATGAGCAGTTCTTC.

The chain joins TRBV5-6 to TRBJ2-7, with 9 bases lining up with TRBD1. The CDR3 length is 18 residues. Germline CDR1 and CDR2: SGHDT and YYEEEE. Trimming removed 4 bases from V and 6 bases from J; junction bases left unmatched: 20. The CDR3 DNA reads TGTGCCAGCAGCCCTCTTCTACTGGGGGGACAGGGCCCTCGCGAGCAGTACTTC. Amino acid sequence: CASSPLLLGGQGPREQYF.

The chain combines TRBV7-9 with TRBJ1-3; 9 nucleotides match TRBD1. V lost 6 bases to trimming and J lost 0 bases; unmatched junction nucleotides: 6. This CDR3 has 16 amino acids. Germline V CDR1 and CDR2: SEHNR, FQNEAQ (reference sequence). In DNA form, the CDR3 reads TGTGCCAGCAGATACACAGGGGGCGCCTCTGGAAACACCATATATTTT. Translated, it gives CASRYTGGASGNTIYF.

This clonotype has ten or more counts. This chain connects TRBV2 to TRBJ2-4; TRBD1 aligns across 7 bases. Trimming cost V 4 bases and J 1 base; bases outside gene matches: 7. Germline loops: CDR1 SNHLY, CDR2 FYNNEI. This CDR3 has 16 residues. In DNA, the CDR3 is TGTGCCAGCAGTGTCAACACAGGGGCGGCCAAAAACATTCAGTACTTC. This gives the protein CASSVNTGAAKNIQYF. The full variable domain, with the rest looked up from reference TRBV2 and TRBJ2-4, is EPEVTQTPSHQVTQMGQEVILRCVPISNHLYFYWYRQILGQKVEFLVSFYNNEISEKSEIFDDQFSVERPDGSNFTLKIRSTKLEDSAMYFCASSVNTGAAKNIQYFGAGTRLSVL.

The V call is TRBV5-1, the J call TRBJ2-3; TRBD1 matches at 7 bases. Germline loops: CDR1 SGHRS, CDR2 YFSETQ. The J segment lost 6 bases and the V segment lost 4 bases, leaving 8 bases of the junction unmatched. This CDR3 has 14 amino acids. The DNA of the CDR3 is TGCGCCAGCAGCACAGGGGCCCGAATGGATACGCAGTATTTT. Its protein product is CASSTGARMDTQYF.

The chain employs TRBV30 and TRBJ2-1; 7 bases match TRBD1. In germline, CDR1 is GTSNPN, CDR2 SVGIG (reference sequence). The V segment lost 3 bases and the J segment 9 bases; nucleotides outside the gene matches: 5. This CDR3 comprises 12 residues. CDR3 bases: TGTGCCTGGAGCACAGGGGTAGGTGAGCAGTTCTTC. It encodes CAWSTGVGEQFF.

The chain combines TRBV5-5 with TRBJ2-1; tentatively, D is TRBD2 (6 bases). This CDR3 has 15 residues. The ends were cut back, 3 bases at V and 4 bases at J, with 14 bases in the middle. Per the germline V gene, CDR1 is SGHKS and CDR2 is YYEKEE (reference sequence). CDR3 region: CASSSLAETYNEQFF. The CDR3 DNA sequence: TGTGCCAGCAGCTCCTTAGCGGAAACTTACAATGAGCAGTTCTTC.